Listed below are T cell receptor beta chains from one sample, sequenced in a study of blood T cell repertoires in COVID-19. This table comes from immunoSEQ multiplex PCR, and its TCRdb copy is limited to in-frame clones, with some not included. The table includes fewer than 250,000 clones, 84% detected once. Sequenced sample: peripheral blood. Receptors originate from a man aged 50-59 years with acute or convalescent COVID-19. CDR3s include the opening cysteine and the closing phenylalanine or tryptophan.

v_call	j_call	cdr3_aa
TRBV9	TRBJ2-3	CASSVSRDTASDTQYF
TRBV2	TRBJ2-1	CASRGGTSAYNEQFF
TRBV19	TRBJ2-5	CASSIRGWETQYF
TRBV9	TRBJ2-3	CASSVSGSGTQYF
TRBV10-1	TRBJ1-2	CASSLQGTYGYTF
TRBV24-1	TRBJ2-7	CATSDTPGDTGHRAEQYF
TRBV24-1	TRBJ2-7	CATSDSGTGAYEQYF
TRBV30	TRBJ1-2	CVAGSYGYTF
TRBV5-6	TRBJ2-7	CASSPPSGDTYEQYF
TRBV5-1	TRBJ2-3	CASSSDWGVHKDTQYF
TRBV7-6	TRBJ2-7	CASSLGGGTEQYF
TRBV2	TRBJ1-1	CASTLVRGPNTEAFF
TRBV27	TRBJ1-1	CASSTRQGNTEAFF
TRBV6-5	TRBJ1-5	CASTGYSNQPQHF
TRBV5-4	TRBJ2-3	CASSLDRGRVTDTQYF
TRBV27	TRBJ1-2	CASSLAGQIGYTF
TRBV9	TRBJ2-7	CASSVGSHYEQYF
TRBV20-1	TRBJ1-5	CSASGGRGGGWDGNQPQHF
TRBV27	TRBJ1-6	CASSPTGAASALHF
TRBV28	TRBJ1-2	CASSLSHRGQYFVANYGYTF
TRBV3-1/TRBV3-2	TRBJ2-7	CASSQGARLAGSYEQYF
TRBV6-5	TRBJ1-5	CASSYSVRGGSQPQHF
TRBV18	TRBJ2-1	CASGDIYNEQFF
TRBV10-2	TRBJ1-1	CASSEPRQGTAFF
TRBV6-5	TRBJ2-2	CASSNNPGFWELFF
TRBV6-5	TRBJ1-6	CATKTGDSPLHF
TRBV5-4	TRBJ2-1	CASSLGLWASTYNEQFF
TRBV19	TRBJ1-1	CASSIGQVITEAFF